The rows below give T cell receptor beta chains drawn from one sample of a study of T cell responses to AZD1222 COVID-19 vaccine. The table came from immunoSEQ multiplex PCR; TCRdb's copy has only in-frame clones and leaves some out. The table shows over 150,000 clones, with about 93% occurring only once. The source was peripheral blood, collected 28 days after the second dose of the MenACWY control vaccine. These receptors were collected from an adult who received the MenACWY meningococcal vaccine as a control. CDR3s include the opening cysteine and the closing phenylalanine or tryptophan. The D gene is left open where the match is weak. Only some rows state a clone size, as once, few, many or a class for expanded clones.

D,size,J,V,CDR3,DNA
.,.,TRBJ1-1,TRBV7-9,CASSRHSTEAFF,TGTGCCAGCAGCCGTCACAGTACTGAAGCTTTCTTT
TRBD1,.,TRBJ2-3,TRBV19,CASSNDRATDTQYF,TGTGCCAGTAGTAACGACAGGGCGACAGATACGCAGTATTTT
.,.,TRBJ1-2,TRBV19,CASSIRGAADTF,TGTGCCAGTAGTATAAGGGGGGCGGCCGACACCTTC
.,once,TRBJ1-4,TRBV6-6,CASSPIRGRNEKLFF,TGTGCCAGCAGTCCTATCAGAGGCCGTAATGAAAAACTGTTTTTT
TRBD1,.,TRBJ1-4,TRBV12-3/TRBV12-4,CASRTGAWEKLFF,TGTGCCTCCCGGACAGGCGCGTGGGAAAAACTGTTTTTT
.,once,TRBJ2-1,TRBV4-3,CASSQDNFGAIQFF,TGCGCCAGCAGCCAAGATAACTTTGGGGCGATCCAGTTCTTC
.,.,TRBJ1-6,TRBV5-1,CASSWGSSGGPLHF,TGCGCCAGCAGCTGGGGGTCTTCCGGAGGACCCCTCCACTTT
.,.,TRBJ1-1,TRBV5-1,CASSLVPGNTEAFF,TGCGCCAGCAGCTTGGTTCCCGGGAACACTGAAGCTTTCTTT
TRBD2,.,TRBJ2-1,TRBV29-1,CSVNGGGASYEQFF,TGCAGCGTGAATGGCGGGGGGGCCTCTTATGAGCAGTTCTTC
.,.,TRBJ2-7,TRBV18,CASSLGHEQYF,TGTGCCAGCTCACTGGGCCACGAGCAGTACTTC
TRBD2,.,TRBJ2-5,TRBV2,CASSGGSGRQETQYF,TGTGCCAGCAGTGGTGGTAGCGGGAGACAAGAGACCCAGTACTTC
.,few,TRBJ2-5,TRBV20-1,CSAHDGTQYF,TGCAGTGCTCATGACGGGACCCAGTACTTC
.,.,TRBJ1-1,TRBV5-1,CASSFSRTDNTEAFF,TGCGCCAGCAGCTTCTCCCGGACAGATAACACTGAAGCTTTCTTT
TRBD1,once,TRBJ1-2,TRBV7-8,CASSSTTGGYGYTF,TGTGCCAGCAGCTCTACTACAGGGGGCTATGGCTACACCTTC
TRBD2,.,TRBJ2-2,TRBV11-2,CASSFLAGGLNTGELFF,TGTGCCAGCAGCTTCCTAGCGGGGGGTCTAAACACCGGGGAGCTGTTTTTT
.,.,TRBJ1-1,TRBV7-9,CASIGGSWVNTEAFF,TGTGCCAGCATCGGGGGGTCGTGGGTTAACACTGAAGCTTTCTTT
.,few,TRBJ2-2,TRBV18,CASSPLETGELFF,TGTGCCAGCTCACCACTCGAGACAGGGGAGCTGTTTTTT
TRBD2,.,TRBJ2-5,TRBV13,CASGRGGVKTQYF,TGTGCCAGCGGGCGCGGGGGGGTGAAGACCCAGTACTTC
.,.,TRBJ2-7,TRBV3-1/TRBV3-2,CASSQVPYEQYF,TGTGCCAGCAGCCAAGTTCCTTACGAGCAGTACTTC
.,.,TRBJ2-7,TRBV10-2,CASSEGVMSSYEQYF,TGCGCCAGCAGTGAGGGGGTGATGAGCTCCTACGAGCAGTACTTC
.,.,TRBJ2-1,TRBV4-2,CASSQDRSSYNEQFF,TGTGCCAGCAGCCAAGACAGGAGCTCCTACAATGAGCAGTTCTTC
.,.,TRBJ1-1,TRBV6-5,CASTLDQGKKAFF,TGTGCCAGCACCCTAGATCAGGGGAAGAAAGCTTTCTTT
.,.,TRBJ1-2,TRBV9,CASSVGSSPNYGYTF,TGTGCCAGCAGCGTAGGAAGCAGCCCTAACTATGGCTACACCTTC
TRBD1,.,TRBJ2-3,TRBV18,CASSRDRGTDTQYF,TGTGCCAGCTCACGAGACAGGGGGACAGATACGCAGTATTTT
.,.,TRBJ1-2,TRBV6-5,CASNSEGTTYGYTF,TGTGCCAGCAATTCCGAGGGGACGACCTATGGCTACACCTTC
.,few,TRBJ2-2,TRBV28,CASSPLGTLNTGELFF,TGTGCCAGCAGCCCCCTCGGGACATTGAACACCGGGGAGCTGTTTTTT
TRBD1,.,TRBJ1-2,TRBV5-1,CASSWNPGQGDNYGYTF,TGCGCCAGCAGCTGGAATCCGGGACAGGGGGATAACTATGGCTACACCTTC
.,.,TRBJ1-1,TRBV9,CASSAREGYDTEAFF,TGTGCCAGCAGCGCCCGGGAGGGCTACGACACTGAAGCTTTCTTT
.,.,TRBJ2-7,TRBV3-1/TRBV3-2,CASSPGGSYEQYF,TGTGCCAGCAGCCCGGGGGGCAGCTACGAGCAGTACTTC